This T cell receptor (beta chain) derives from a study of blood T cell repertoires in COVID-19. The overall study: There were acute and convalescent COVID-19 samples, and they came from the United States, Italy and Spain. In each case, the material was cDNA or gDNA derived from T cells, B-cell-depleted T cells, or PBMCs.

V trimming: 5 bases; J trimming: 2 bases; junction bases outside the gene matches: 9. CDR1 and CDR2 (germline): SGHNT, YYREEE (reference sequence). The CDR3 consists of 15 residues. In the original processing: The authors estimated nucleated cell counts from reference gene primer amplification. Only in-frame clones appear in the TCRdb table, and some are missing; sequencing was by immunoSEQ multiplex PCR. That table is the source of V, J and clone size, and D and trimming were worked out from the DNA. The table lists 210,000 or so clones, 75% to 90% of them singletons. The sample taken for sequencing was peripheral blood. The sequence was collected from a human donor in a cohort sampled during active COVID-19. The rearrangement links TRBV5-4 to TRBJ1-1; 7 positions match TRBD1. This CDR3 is CASRPYRDRNTEAFF. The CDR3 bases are TGTGCCAGCAGACCCTACCGGGACAGAAACACTGAAGCTTTCTTT. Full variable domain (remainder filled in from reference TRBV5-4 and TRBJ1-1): ETGVTQSPTHLIKTRGQQVTLRCSSQSGHNTVSWYQQALGQGPQFIFQYYREEENGRGNFPPRFSGLQFPNYSSELNVNALELDDSALYLCASRPYRDRNTEAFFGQGTRLTVV.